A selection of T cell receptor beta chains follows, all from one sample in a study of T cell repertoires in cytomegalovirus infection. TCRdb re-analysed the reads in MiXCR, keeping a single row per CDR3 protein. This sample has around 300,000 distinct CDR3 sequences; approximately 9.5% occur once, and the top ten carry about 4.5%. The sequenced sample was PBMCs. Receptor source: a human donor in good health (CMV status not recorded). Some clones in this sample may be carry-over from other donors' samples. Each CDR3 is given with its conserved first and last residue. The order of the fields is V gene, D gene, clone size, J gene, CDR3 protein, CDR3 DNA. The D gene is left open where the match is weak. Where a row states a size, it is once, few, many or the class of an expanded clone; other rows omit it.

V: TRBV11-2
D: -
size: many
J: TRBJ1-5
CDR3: CASSPRSAVAYNQPQHF
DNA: TGTGCCAGCAGCCCGCGGTCGGCAGTTGCCTACAATCAGCCCCAGCATTTT

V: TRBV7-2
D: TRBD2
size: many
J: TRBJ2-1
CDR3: CASSTTMGLANEQFF
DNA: TGTGCCAGCAGCACAACGATGGGACTAGCGAATGAGCAGTTCTTC

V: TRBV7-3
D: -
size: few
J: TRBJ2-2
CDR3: CASSHQGQNTGELFF
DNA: TGTGCCAGCAGCCACCAGGGACAGAACACCGGGGAGCTGTTTTTT

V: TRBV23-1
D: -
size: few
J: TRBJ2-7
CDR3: CASSQAGSNHEQYF
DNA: TGCGCCAGCAGTCAAGCAGGTTCTAATCACGAGCAGTACTTC

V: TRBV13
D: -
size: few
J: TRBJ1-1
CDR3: CASAPEAFF
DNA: TGTGCCAGCGCCCCTGAAGCTTTCTTT

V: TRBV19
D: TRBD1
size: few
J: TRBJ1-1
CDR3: CASTLATGTFF
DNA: TGTGCCAGTACTTTGGCGACAGGGACTTTCTTT

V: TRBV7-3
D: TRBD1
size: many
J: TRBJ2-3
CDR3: CASSRDREADTQYF
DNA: TGTGCCAGCAGCCGCGACAGGGAAGCAGATACGCAGTATTTT

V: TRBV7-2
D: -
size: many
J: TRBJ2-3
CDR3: CASSSAGTGDTQYF
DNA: TGTGCCAGCAGCTCCGCCGGGACGGGCGATACGCAGTATTTT

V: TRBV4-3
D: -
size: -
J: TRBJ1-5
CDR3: CASSQDLSGARPQHF
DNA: TGCGCCAGCAGCCAAGATCTTTCGGGGGCTCGGCCCCAGCATTTT

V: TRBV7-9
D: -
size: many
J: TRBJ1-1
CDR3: CASSLPALGGRDPNTEAFF
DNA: TGTGCCAGCAGCTTACCGGCGCTGGGGGGAAGGGACCCGAACACTGAAGCTTTCTTT

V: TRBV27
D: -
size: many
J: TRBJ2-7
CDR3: CASSFPGRDEQYF
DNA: TGTGCCAGCAGTTTCCCCGGACGGGACGAGCAGTACTTC

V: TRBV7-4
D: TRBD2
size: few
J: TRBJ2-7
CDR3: CASSLMVAGRNEQYF
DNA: TGTGCCAGCAGCTTAATGGTAGCGGGAAGAAACGAGCAGTACTTC

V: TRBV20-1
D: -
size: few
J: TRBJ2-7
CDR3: CSARDRPFGTYEQYF
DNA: TGCAGTGCTAGAGATCGGCCCTTCGGGACCTACGAGCAGTACTTC